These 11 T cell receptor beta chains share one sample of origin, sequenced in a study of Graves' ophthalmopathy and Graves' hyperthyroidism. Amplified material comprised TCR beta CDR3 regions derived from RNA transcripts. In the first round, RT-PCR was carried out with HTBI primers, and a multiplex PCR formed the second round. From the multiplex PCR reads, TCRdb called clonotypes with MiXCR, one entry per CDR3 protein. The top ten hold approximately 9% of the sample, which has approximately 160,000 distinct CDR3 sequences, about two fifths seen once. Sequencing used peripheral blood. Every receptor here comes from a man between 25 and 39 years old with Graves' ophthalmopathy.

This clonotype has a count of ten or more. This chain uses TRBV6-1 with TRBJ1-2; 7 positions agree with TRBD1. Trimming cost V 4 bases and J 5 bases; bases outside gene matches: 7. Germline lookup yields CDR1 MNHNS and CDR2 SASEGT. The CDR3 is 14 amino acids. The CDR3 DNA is TGTGCCAGCAGTGCAACAGGGGTAGGGTATGGCTACACCTTC. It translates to CASSATGVGYGYTF.

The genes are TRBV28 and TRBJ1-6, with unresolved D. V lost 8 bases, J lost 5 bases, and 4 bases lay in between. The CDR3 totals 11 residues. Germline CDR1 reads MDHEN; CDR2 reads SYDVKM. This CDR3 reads CASADNSPLHF. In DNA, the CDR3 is TGTGCCAGCGCCGATAATTCACCCCTCCACTTT. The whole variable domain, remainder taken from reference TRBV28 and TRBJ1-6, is DVKVTQSSRYLVKRTGEKVFLECVQDMDHENMFWYRQDPGLGLRLIYFSYDVKMKEKGDIPEGYSVSREKKERFSLILESASTNQTSMYLCASADNSPLHFGNGTRLTVT.

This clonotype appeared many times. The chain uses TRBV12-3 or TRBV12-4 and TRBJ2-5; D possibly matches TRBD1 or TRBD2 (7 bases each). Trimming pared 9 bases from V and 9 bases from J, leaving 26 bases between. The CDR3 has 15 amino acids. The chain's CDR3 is CASQLADRRGGAQYF. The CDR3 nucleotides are TGTGCCAGTCAGCTAGCGGACAGGCGGGGAGGGGCCCAGTACTTC.

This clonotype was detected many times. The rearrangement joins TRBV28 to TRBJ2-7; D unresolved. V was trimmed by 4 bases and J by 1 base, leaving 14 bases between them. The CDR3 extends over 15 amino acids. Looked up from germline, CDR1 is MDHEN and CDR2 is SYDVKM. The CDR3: CASSSPDFLSYEQYF. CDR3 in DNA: TGTGCCAGCAGTTCCCCCGACTTCTTATCCTACGAGCAGTACTTC.

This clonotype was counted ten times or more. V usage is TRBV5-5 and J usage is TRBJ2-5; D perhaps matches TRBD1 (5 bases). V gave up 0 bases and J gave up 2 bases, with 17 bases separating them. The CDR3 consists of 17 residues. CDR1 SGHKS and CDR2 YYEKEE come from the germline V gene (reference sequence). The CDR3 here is CASSLVGARSPQETQYF. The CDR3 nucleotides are TGTGCCAGCAGCTTGGTTGGGGCGCGGAGCCCACAAGAGACCCAGTACTTC. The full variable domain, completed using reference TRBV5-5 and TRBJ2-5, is DAGVTQSPTHLIKTRGQQVTLRCSPISGHKSVSWYQQVLGQGPQFIFQYYEKEERGRGNFPDRFSARQFPNYSSELNVNALLLGDSALYLCASSLVGARSPQETQYFGPGTRLLVL.

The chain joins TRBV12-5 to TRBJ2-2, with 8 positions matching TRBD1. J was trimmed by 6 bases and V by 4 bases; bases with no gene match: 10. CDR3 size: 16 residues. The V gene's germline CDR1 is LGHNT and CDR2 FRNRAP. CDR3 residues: CASGSGQGGPPGELFF. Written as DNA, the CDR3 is TGTGCTAGTGGTTCCGGACAGGGAGGTCCGCCCGGGGAGCTGTTTTTT.

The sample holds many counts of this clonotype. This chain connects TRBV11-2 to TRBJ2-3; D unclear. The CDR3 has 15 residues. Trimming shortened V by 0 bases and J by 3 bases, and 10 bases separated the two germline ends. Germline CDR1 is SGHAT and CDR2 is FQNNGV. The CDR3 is CASSLEATFTDTQYF. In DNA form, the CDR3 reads TGTGCCAGCAGCTTAGAGGCCACCTTTACAGATACGCAGTATTTT.

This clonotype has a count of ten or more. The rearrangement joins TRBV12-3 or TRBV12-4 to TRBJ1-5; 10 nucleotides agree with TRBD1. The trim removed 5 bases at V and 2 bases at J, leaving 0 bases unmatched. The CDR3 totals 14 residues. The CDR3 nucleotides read TGTGCCAGCAGTGGGACAGGGGGCAATCAGCCCCAGCATTTT. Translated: CASSGTGGNQPQHF.

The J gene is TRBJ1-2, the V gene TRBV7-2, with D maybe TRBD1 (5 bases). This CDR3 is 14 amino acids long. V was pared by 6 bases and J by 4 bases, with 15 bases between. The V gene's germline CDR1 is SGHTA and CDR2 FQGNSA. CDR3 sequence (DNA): TGTGCCAGCAGACGAGCGGGACTTCCCTATGGCTACACCTTC. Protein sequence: CASRRAGLPYGYTF.

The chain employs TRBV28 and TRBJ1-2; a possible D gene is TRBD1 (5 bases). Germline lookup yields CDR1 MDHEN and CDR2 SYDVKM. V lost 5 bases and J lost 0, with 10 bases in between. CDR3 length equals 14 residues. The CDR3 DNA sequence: TGTGCCAGCAGTGATAGGACAACTAACTATGGCTACACCTTC. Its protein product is CASSDRTTNYGYTF.

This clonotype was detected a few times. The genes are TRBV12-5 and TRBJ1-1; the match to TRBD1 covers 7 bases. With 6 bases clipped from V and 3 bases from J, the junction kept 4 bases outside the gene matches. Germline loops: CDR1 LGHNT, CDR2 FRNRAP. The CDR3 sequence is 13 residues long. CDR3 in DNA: TGTGCTAGTGGCCGGGACAGCTACACTGAAGCTTTCTTT. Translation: CASGRDSYTEAFF.